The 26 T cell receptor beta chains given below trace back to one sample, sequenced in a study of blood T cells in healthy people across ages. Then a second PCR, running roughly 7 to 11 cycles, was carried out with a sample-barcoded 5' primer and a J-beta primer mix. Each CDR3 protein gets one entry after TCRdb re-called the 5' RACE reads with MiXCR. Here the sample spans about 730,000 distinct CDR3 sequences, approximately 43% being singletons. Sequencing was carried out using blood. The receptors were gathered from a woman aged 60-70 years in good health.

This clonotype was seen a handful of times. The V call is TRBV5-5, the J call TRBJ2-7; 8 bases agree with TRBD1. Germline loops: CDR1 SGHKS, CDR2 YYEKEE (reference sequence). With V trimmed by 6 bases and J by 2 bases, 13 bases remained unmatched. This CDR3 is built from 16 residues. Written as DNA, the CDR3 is TGTGCCAGCACCGCAGGGGGCGCAGCTAGGACCTACGAGCAGTACTTC. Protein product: CASTAGGAARTYEQYF. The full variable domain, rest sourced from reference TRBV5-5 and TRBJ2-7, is DAGVTQSPTHLIKTRGQQVTLRCSPISGHKSVSWYQQVLGQGPQFIFQYYEKEERGRGNFPDRFSARQFPNYSSELNVNALLLGDSALYLCASTAGGAARTYEQYFGPGTRLTVT.

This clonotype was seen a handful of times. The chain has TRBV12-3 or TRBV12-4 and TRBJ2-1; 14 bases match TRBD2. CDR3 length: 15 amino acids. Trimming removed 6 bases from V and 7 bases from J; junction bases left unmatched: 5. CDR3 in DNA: TGTGCCAGCAGCCGGGGACTAGCGGGAGTAAATGAGCAGTTCTTC. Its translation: CASSRGLAGVNEQFF.

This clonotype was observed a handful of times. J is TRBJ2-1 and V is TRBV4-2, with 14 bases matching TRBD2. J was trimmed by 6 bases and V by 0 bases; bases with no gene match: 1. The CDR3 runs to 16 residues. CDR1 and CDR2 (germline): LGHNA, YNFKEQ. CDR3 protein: CASSQEGTSGGNEQFF. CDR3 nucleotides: TGTGCCAGCAGCCAAGAGGGGACTAGCGGGGGCAATGAGCAGTTCTTC.

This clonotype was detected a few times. CDR3 coding DNA: TGTGCCAGCAGGACCGGGACTTCGGATGGTACGCAGTATTTT. As protein: CASRTGTSDGTQYF. This rearrangement joins TRBV9 to TRBJ2-3, with D perhaps TRBD2 (6 bases). The germline V gene has CDR1 SGDLS and CDR2 YYNGEE. The germline V and J ends were trimmed by 5 bases and 8 bases, with 18 bases remaining between them. This CDR3 region has 14 residues.

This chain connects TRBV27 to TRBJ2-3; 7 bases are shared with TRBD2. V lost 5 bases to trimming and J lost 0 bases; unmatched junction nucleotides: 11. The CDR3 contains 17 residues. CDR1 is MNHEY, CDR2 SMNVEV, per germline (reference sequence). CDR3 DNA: TGTGCCAGCAGTGCACCGCCGGGGGGAAGTAGCACAGATACGCAGTATTTT. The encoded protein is CASSAPPGGSSTDTQYF.

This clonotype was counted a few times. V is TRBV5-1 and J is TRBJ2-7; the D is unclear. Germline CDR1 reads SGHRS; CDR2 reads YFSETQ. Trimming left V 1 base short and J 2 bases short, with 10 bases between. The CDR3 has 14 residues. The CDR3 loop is CASSLSGSAYEQYF. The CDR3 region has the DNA TGCGCCAGCAGCTTGTCTGGCTCCGCCTACGAGCAGTACTTC.

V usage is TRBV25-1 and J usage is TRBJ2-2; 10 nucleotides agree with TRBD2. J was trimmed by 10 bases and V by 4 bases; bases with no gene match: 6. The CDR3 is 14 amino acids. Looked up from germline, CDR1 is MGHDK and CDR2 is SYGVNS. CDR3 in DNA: TGTGCCAGCAGTGTCGGGACTAGCGCCCAGGAGCTGTTTTTT. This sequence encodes CASSVGTSAQELFF.

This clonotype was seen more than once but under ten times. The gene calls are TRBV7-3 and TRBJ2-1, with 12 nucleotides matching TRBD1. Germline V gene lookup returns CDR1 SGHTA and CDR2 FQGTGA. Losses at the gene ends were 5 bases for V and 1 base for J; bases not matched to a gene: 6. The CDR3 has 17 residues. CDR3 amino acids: CASSGGTGGKSYNEQFF. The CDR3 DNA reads TGTGCCAGCAGCGGTGGGACAGGGGGCAAGTCCTACAATGAGCAGTTCTTC.

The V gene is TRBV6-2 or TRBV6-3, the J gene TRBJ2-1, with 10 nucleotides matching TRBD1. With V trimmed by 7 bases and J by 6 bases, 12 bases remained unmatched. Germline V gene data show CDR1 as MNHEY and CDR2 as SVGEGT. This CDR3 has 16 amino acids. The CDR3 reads CASTHSGTGAINEQFF. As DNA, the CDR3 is TGTGCCAGCACTCATTCGGGGACAGGGGCCATCAATGAGCAGTTCTTC.

The CDR3 bases are TGCGCCAGCAGCCTACAGATTACAGAACTGGCAGCTTTCTTT. Its translation: CASSLQITELAAFF. This chain joins TRBV4-1 and TRBJ1-1; the D is unclear. CDR3 length: 14 amino acids. V was cut by 4 bases and J by 10 bases, with 19 bases left in between. Germline-derived CDR1 and CDR2 are MGHRA and YSYEKL.

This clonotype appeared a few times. This chain's CDR3 is CASSPSPGGTPGGYTF. The CDR3 coding sequence is TGTGCCAGCAGTCCCTCCCCGGGGGGAACACCGGGAGGCTACACCTTC. This rearrangement joins TRBV27 to TRBJ1-2, with D possibly being TRBD1 (5 bases). Trimming took off 5 bases at V and 8 bases at J, with 24 bases between the two ends. The CDR3 runs 16 residues. Germline V CDR1 and CDR2: MNHEY, SMNVEV (reference sequence).

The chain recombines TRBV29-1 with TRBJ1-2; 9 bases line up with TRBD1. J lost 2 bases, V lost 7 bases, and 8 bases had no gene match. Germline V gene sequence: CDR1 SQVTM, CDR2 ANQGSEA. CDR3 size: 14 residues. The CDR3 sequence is CSGGGQGKNYGYTF. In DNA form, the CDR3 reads TGCAGCGGCGGGGGACAGGGAAAAAACTATGGCTACACCTTC. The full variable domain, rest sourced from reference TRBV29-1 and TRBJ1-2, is SAVISQKPSRDICQRGTSLTIQCQVDSQVTMMFWYRQQPGQSLTLIATANQGSEATYESGFVIDKFPISRPNLTFSTLTVSNMSPEDSSIYLCSGGGQGKNYGYTFGSGTRLTVV.

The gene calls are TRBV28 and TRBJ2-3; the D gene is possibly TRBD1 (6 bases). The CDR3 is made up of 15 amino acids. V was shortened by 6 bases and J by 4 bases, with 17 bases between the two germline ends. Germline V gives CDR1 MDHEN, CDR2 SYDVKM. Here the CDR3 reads CASSPDHRAADTQYF. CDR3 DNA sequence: TGTGCCAGCAGCCCCGACCACAGGGCGGCAGATACGCAGTATTTT. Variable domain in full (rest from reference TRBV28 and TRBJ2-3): DVKVTQSSRYLVKRTGEKVFLECVQDMDHENMFWYRQDPGLGLRLIYFSYDVKMKEKGDIPEGYSVSREKKERFSLILESASTNQTSMYLCASSPDHRAADTQYFGPGTRLTVL.

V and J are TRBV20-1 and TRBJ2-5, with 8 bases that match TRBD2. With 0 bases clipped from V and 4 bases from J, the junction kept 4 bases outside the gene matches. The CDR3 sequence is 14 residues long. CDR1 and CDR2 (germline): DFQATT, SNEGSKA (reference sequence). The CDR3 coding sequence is TGCAGTGCTAGAGACGCGCTAGCGGGAGAGACCCAGTACTTC. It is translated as CSARDALAGETQYF.

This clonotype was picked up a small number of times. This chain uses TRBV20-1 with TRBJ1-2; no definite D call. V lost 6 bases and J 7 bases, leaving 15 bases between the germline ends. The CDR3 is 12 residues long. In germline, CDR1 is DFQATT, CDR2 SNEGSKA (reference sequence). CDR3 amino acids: CSAQTQPTGYTF. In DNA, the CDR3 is TGCAGTGCGCAGACACAACCAACTGGCTACACCTTC.

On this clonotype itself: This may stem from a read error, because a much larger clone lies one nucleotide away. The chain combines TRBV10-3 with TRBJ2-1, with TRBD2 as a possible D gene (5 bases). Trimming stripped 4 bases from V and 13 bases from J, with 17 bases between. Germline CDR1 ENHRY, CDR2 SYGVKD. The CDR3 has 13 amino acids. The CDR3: CAISGPSQETQFF. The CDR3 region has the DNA TGTGCCATCAGTGGTCCTAGCCAAGAGACCCAGTTCTTC.

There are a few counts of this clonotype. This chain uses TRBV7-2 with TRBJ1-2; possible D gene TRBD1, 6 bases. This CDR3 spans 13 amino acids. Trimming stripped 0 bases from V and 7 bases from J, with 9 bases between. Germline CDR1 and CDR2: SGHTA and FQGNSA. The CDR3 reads CASSLADRAGYTF. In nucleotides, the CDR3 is TGTGCCAGCAGCTTAGCGGACAGAGCTGGCTACACCTTC.

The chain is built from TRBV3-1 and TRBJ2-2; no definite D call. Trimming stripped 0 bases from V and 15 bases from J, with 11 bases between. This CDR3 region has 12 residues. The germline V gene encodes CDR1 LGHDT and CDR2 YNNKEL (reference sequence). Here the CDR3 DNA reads TGTGCCAGCAGCCAAGATCCCCGGAGCATGTTTTTT. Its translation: CASSQDPRSMFF.

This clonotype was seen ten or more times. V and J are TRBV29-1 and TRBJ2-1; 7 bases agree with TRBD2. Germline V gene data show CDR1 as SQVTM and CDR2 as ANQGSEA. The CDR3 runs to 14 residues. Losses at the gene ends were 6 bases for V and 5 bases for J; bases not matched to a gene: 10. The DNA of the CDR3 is TGCAGCGTGGGACGGCGGGAGTGGGACAATGAGCAGTTCTTC. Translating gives CSVGRREWDNEQFF.

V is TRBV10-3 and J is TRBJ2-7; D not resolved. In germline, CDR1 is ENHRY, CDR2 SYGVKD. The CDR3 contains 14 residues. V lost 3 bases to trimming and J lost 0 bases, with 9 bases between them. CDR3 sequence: CAISDGGNSYEQYF. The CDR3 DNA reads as TGTGCCATCAGTGATGGCGGCAACTCCTACGAGCAGTACTTC.

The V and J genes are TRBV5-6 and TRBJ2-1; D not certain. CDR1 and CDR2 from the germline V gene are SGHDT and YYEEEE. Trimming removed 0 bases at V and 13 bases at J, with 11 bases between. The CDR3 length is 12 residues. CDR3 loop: CASSLGAGPQFF. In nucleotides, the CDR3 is TGTGCCAGCAGCTTGGGGGCCGGCCCCCAGTTCTTC.

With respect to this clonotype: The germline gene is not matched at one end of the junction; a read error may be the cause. CDR3 protein: CAGSVDRISYEQYF. The CDR3 DNA reads as TGTGCCGGCAGCGTTGACAGGATATCCTACGAGCAGTACTTC. This sequence joins TRBV12-3 or TRBV12-4 and TRBJ2-7; TRBD1 is a possible D gene (6 bases). This CDR3 contains 14 residues.

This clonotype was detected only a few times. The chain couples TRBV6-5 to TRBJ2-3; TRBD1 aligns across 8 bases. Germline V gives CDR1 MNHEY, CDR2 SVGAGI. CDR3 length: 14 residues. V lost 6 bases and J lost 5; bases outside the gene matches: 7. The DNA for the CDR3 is TGTGCCAGCAGACCGGGACAGGTCCGAGATACGCAGTATTTT. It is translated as CASRPGQVRDTQYF.

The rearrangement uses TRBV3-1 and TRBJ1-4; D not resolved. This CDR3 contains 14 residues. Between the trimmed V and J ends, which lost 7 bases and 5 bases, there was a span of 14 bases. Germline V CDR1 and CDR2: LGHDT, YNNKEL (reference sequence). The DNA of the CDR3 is TGTGCCAGCACATCAGTCGCGGGAAATGAAAAACTGTTTTTT. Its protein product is CASTSVAGNEKLFF. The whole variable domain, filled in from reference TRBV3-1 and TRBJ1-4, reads DTAVSQTPKYLVTQMGNDKSIKCEQNLGHDTMYWYKQDSKKFLKIMFSYNNKELIINETVPNRFSPKSPDKAHLNLHINSLELGDSAVYFCASTSVAGNEKLFFGSGTQLSVL.

For the CDR3, the DNA is TGTGCCAGCAGTTTCCACGGGGGTGAAAAGACCCAGTACTTC. Its translation: CASSFHGGEKTQYF. The chain carries TRBV12-3 or TRBV12-4 and TRBJ2-5; maybe TRBD2 (6 bases). The CDR3 length is 14 residues. V dropped 3 bases and J dropped 6 bases, with 14 bases sitting between them.

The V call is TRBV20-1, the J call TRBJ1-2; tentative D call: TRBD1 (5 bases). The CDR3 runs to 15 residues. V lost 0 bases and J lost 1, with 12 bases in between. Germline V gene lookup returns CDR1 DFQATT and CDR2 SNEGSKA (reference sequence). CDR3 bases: TGCAGTGCTAGAGAGGGGCAGACTAGTAACTATGGCTACACCTTC. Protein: CSAREGQTSNYGYTF.